This T cell receptor beta chain was sequenced during a study of T cells in localized non-small cell lung cancer. Points from the study as a whole: Because researchers sequenced only one region of the tumor, heterogeneity is still possible. Prolonged overall survival went with higher T cell density in the blood. The highest T cell clonality was in uninvolved adjacent lung, above tumor.

From germline, CDR1 is SGHDT and CDR2 YYEEEE. V shed 1 base and J shed 0 bases, with 11 bases lying between them. The CDR3 totals 16 residues. Regarding this clone: Its antigen remains unidentified.

Sequencing used immunoSEQ multiplex PCR; TCRdb keeps in-frame clones, though not all of them. This table holds around 79,000 clones, around 80% found once. The chain has TRBV5-6 and TRBJ2-4; D perhaps matches TRBD1 (6 bases). This clonotype originated in a man aged 35 to 70 with stage II squamous cell lung carcinoma. The starting material was PBMCs, obtained before any cancer treatment. DNA of the CDR3: TGTGCCAGCAGCTTGATGGGGGCGTTAGCCAAAAACATTCAGTACTTC. This encodes CASSLMGALAKNIQYF.